The subject of this entry is one T cell receptor beta chain. Its specificity is unknown. Each CDR3 protein is one row after TCRdb ran MiXCR on the RT-PCR reads. Among about 310,000 distinct CDR3 sequences listed, 20% to 25% were seen once. V lost 4 bases, J lost 2 bases, and 3 bases stayed unmatched. This CDR3 comprises 13 residues. The germline V gene encodes CDR1 SQVTM and CDR2 ANQGSEA. This record belongs to a study of response to subunit inactivated influenza vaccine. The study, taken as a whole, reports: The authors proposed limited new T cell recruitment per seasonal influenza vaccination.

The TCR originated in a man aged 50 to 75 who received an inactivated influenza vaccine. This specimen consisted of PBMCs from blood, obtained approximately 20 months after vaccination. V usage is TRBV29-1 and J usage is TRBJ2-5, with 8 bases identical to TRBD1. CDR3 amino acids: CSVGGDRQETQYF. The CDR3 nucleotides read TGCAGCGTTGGGGGGGACAGGCAAGAGACCCAGTACTTC.